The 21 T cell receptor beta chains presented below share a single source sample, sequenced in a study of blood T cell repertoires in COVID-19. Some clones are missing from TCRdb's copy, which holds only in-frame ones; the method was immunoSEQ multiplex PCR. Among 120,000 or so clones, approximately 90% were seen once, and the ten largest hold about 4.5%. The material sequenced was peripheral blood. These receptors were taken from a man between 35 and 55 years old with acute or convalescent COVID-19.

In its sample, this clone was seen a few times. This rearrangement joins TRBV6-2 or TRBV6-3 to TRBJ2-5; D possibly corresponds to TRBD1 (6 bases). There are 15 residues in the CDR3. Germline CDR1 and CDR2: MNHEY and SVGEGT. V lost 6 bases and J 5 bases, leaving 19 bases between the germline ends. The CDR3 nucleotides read TGTGCCAGCAGCTGGACTGGACAGTTCAGGGAGACCCAGTACTTC. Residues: CASSWTGQFRETQYF.

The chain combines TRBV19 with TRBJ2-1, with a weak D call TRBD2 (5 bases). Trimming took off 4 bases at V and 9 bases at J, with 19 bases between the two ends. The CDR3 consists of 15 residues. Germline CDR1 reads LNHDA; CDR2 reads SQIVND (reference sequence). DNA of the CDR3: TGTGCCAGTAGTACCCTTCGGGGAGACGGCGGTGAGCAGTTCTTC. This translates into CASSTLRGDGGEQFF. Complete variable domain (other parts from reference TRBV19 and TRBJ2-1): DGGITQSPKYLFRKEGQNVTLSCEQNLNHDAMYWYRQDPGQGLRLIYYSQIVNDFQKGDIAEGYSVSREKKESFPLTVTSAQKNPTAFYLCASSTLRGDGGEQFFGPGTRLTVL.

CDR3 loop: CAWSRDRANTEAFF. DNA for the CDR3: TGTGCCTGGAGCAGAGACAGGGCGAACACTGAAGCTTTCTTT. The chain has TRBV30 and TRBJ1-1; 7 bases match TRBD1. The CDR3 spans 14 residues. Trimming cost V 3 bases and J 1 base; bases outside gene matches: 5. The germline V gene encodes CDR1 GTSNPN and CDR2 SVGIG (reference sequence).

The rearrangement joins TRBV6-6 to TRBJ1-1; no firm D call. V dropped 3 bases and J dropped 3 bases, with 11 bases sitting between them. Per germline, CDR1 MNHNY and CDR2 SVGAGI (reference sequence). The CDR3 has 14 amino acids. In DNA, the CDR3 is TGTGCCAGCAGTTATTTCGGGCGGGACACTGAAGCTTTCTTT. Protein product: CASSYFGRDTEAFF.

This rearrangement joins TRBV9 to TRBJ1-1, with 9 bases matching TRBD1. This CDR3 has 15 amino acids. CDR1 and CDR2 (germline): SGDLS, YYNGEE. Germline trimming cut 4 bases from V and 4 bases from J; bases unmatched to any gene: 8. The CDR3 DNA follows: TGTGCCAGCAGCCCAGGGACAGGGTTGGGCACTGAAGCTTTCTTT. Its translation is CASSPGTGLGTEAFF.

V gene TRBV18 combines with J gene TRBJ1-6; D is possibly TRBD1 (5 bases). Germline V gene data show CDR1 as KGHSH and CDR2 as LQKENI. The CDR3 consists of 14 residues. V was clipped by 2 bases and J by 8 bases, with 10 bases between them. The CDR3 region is CASSPARVDSPLHF. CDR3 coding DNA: TGTGCCAGCTCACCAGCCAGGGTCGATTCACCCCTCCACTTT.

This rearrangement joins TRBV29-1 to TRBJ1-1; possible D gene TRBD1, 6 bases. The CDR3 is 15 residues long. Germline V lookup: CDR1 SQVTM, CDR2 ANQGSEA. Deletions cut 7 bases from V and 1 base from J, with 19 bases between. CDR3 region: CSAQPWQGPNTEAFF. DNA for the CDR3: TGCAGCGCTCAACCCTGGCAGGGGCCGAACACTGAAGCTTTCTTT.

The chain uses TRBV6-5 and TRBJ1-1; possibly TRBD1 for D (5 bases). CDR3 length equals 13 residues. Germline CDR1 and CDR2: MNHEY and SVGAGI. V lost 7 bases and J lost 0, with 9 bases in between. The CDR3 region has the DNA TGTGCCAGCAAGCAACAGGTGAACACTGAAGCTTTCTTT. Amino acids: CASKQQVNTEAFF.

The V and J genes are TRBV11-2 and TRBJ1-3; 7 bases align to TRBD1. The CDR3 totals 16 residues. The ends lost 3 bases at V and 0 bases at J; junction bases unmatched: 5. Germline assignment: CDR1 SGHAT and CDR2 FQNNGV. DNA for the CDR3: TGTGCCAGCAGCTTTACGACAGGGCCCTCTGGAAACACCATATATTTT. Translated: CASSFTTGPSGNTIYF.

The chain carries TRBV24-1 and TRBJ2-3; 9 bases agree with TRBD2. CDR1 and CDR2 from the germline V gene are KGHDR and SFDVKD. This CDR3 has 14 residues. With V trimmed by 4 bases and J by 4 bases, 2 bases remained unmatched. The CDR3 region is CATSESGGSDTQYF. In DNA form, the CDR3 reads TGTGCCACCAGTGAGAGCGGGGGGTCAGATACGCAGTATTTT.

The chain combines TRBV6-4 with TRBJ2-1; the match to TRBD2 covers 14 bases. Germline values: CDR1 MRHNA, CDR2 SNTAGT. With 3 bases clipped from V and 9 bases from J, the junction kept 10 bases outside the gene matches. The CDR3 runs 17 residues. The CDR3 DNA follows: TGTGCCAGCAGTGAAATTGGACTAGCGGGGGGAGTTGTTGAGCAGTTCTTC. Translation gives CASSEIGLAGGVVEQFF.

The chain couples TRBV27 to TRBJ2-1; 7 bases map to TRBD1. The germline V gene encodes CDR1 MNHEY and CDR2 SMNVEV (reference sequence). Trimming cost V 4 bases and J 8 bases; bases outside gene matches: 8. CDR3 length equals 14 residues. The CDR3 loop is CASSSTGNGDEQFF. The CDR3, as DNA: TGTGCCAGCAGTTCGACAGGGAATGGAGATGAGCAGTTCTTC.

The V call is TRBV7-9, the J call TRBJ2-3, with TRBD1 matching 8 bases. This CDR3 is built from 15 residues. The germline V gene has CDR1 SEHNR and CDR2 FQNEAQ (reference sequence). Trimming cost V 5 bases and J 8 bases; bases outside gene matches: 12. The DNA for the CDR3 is TGTGCCAGCAGCCAAACAGGACAGGGTTTCGGTACGCAGTATTTT. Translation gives CASSQTGQGFGTQYF.

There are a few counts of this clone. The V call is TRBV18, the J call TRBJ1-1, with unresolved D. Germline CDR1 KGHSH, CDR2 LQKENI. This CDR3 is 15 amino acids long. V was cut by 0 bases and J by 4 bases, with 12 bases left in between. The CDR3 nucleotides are TGTGCCAGCTCACCACCGGTTTCGGCGGCCACTGAAGCTTTCTTT. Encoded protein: CASSPPVSAATEAFF.

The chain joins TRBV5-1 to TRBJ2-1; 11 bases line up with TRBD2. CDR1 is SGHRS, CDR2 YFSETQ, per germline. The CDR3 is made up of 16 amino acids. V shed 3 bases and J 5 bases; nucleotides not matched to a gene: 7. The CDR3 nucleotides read TGCGCCAGCAGCTCTAGCGGGGGGCTCCTAGACAATGAGCAGTTCTTC. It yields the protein CASSSSGGLLDNEQFF.

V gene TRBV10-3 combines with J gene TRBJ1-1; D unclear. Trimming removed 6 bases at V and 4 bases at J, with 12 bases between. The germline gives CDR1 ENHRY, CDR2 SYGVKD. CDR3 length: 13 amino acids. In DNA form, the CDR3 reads TGTGCCATCAGAGCCCGGGAGATCACTGAAGCTTTCTTT. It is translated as CAIRAREITEAFF.

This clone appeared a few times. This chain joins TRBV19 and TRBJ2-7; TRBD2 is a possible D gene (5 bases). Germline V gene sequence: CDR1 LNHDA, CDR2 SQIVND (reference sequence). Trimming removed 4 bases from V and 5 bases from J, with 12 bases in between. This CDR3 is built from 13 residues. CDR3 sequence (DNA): TGTGCCAGTAGTACCAAACTAGTTCACGAGCAGTACTTC. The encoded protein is CASSTKLVHEQYF.

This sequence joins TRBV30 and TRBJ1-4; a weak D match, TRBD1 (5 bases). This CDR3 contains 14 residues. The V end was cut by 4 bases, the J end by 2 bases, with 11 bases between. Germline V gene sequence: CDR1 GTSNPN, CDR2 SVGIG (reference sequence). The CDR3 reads CAWTAGRTNEKLFF. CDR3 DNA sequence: TGTGCCTGGACCGCGGGACGGACTAATGAAAAACTGTTTTTT.

The DNA for the CDR3 is TGTGCCAGCAGTTACGAGGGCGGGGAGCTGTTTTTT. Amino acids: CASSYEGGELFF. The chain has TRBV6-6 and TRBJ2-2, with D perhaps matching TRBD2 (5 bases). Germline CDR1 and CDR2: MNHNY and SVGAGI (reference sequence). V dropped 2 bases and J dropped 7 bases, with 5 bases sitting between them. The CDR3 runs 12 residues.

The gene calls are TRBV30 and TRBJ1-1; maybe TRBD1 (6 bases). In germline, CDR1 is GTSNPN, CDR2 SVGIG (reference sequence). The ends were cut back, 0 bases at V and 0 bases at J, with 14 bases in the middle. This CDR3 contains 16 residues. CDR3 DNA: TGTGCCTGGAGTGTCCGAACTGGACAGATGAACACTGAAGCTTTCTTT. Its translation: CAWSVRTGQMNTEAFF.

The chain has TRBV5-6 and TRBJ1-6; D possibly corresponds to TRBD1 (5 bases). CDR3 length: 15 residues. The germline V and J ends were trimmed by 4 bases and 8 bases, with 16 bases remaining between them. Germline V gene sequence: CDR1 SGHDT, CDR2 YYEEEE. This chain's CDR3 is CASSPWGVRDSPLHF. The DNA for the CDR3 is TGTGCCAGCAGCCCCTGGGGGGTTCGGGATTCACCCCTCCACTTT.